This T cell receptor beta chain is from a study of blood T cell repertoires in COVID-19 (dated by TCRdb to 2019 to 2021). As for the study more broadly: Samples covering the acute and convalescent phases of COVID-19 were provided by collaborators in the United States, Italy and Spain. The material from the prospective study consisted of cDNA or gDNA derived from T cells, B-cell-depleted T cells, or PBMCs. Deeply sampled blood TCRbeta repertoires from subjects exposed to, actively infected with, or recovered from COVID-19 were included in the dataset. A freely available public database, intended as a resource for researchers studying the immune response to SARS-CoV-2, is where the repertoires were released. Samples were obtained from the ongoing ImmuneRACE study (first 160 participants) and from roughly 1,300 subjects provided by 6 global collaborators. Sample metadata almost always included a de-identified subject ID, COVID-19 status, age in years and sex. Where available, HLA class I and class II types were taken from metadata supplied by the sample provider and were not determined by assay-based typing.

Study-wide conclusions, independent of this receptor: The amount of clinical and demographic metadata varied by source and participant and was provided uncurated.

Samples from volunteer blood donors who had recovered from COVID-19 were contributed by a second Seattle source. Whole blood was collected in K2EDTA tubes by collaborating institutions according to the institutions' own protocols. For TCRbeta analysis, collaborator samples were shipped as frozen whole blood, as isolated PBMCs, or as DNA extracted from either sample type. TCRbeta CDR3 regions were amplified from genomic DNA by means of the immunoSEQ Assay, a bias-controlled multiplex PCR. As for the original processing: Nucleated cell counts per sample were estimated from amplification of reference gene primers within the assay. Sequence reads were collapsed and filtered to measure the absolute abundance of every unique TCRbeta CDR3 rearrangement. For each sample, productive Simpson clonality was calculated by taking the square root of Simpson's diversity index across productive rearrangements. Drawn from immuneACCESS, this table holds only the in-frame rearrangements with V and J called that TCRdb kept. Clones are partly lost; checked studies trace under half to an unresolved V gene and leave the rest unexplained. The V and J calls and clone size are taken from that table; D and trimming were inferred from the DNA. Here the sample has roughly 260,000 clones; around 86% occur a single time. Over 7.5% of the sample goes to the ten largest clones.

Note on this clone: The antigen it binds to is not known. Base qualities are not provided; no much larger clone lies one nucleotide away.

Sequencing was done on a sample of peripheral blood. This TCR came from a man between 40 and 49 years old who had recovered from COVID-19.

The DNA sequence follows: TGTGCCAGCACCAAGTCCGTGACAGGTAACACTGAAGCTTTCTTT. Its product reads: CASTKSVTGNTEAFF. The chain links TRBV7-9 with TRBJ1-1; TRBD1 is a possible D gene, resting on 6 matching bases. The CDR3 numbers 15 residues from cysteine through phenylalanine. Of the read, only the CDR3 DNA is kept; its 45 bases are in frame from base 1. V lost 7 bases and J lost 2 bases; the stretch between them is 17 bases long. The germline V gene (reference sequence) sets CDR1 to SEHNR and CDR2 to FQNEAQ.